This section outlines one T cell receptor (beta chain) sequence together with its context. Sequenced by immunoSEQ multiplex PCR; TCRdb stores in-frame clones only, minus some. This sample carries roughly 120,000 clones, roughly 87% of them seen once, and the ten largest clones take 6.5% to 9.5%. This record belongs to a study of T cell responses to AZD1222 COVID-19 vaccine. Germline V gene data show CDR1 as MDHEN and CDR2 as SYDVKM. This CDR3 contains 14 residues. V lost 5 bases and J lost 4, with 11 bases in between. Sequences were derived from peripheral blood, sampled on day 0 of AZD1222 vaccination. The chain has TRBV28 and TRBJ2-2; D gene ambiguous. The sequence was collected from an adult in good health. Here the CDR3 reads CASSPASGTGELFF. The DNA of the CDR3 is TGTGCCAGCAGTCCAGCATCGGGCACCGGGGAGCTGTTTTTT.